The 13 T cell receptor beta chains reported below all come from one sample, sequenced in a study of cytomegalovirus exposure and HLA in healthy donors. The PCR used 60 Vbeta and 13 Jbeta primers. TCRdb's table, derived via immunoSEQ multiplex PCR, lists solely in-frame clones and lacks some. Its table records 80,000 or so clones. The sequenced material came from PBMCs. These receptor sequences come from a man aged 45-60 years in good health and CMV-seropositive.

The chain uses TRBV19 and TRBJ1-1; 9 positions match TRBD1. CDR3 length: 13 amino acids. Germline lookup yields CDR1 LNHDA and CDR2 SQIVND (reference sequence). The V and J ends lost 6 bases and 8 bases, in that order; junction bases with no gene match: 7. CDR3 nucleotides: TGTGCCAGTAGCATACTCGGGACAGGGGAAGCTTTCTTT. Translated, it gives CASSILGTGEAFF.

The chain recombines TRBV6-1 with TRBJ1-2; D possibly corresponds to TRBD1 (6 bases). Germline V CDR1 and CDR2: MNHNS, SASEGT. Trimming pared 6 bases from V and 0 bases from J, leaving 14 bases between. This CDR3 contains 15 residues. The CDR3 sequence is CASRHTGSSNYGYTF. CDR3 nucleotides: TGTGCCAGCAGACATACAGGGAGTTCTAACTATGGCTACACCTTC.

The chain employs TRBV5-1 and TRBJ1-1, with a tentative D call TRBD1 (6 bases). Germline CDR1 SGHRS, CDR2 YFSETQ. This CDR3 has 14 amino acids. Trimming left V 2 bases short and J 1 base short, with 9 bases between. CDR3 coding DNA: TGCGCCAGCAGCTTCAGGGGATCGAACACTGAAGCTTTCTTT. Translating gives CASSFRGSNTEAFF.

The chain uses TRBV6-1 and TRBJ2-7, with TRBD1 as a possible D gene (6 bases). The germline V gene encodes CDR1 MNHNS and CDR2 SASEGT. The ends were cut back, 6 bases at V and 4 bases at J, with 19 bases in the middle. The CDR3 is 15 amino acids. CDR3 sequence (DNA): TGTGCCAGCAGCGACCATCTGACAGGATATTACGAGCAGTACTTC. Amino acid sequence: CASSDHLTGYYEQYF.

This sequence joins TRBV5-1 and TRBJ2-7; weak D call: TRBD1 (6 bases). V shed 4 bases and J shed 3 bases, with 20 bases lying between them. The CDR3 has 16 residues. Germline lookup yields CDR1 SGHRS and CDR2 YFSETQ. In DNA form, the CDR3 reads TGCGCCAGCAGCACTGCAAAAGGGCAGGGGATCTACGAGCAGTACTTC. Translated, it gives CASSTAKGQGIYEQYF.

The V call is TRBV4-2, the J call TRBJ1-1, with D possibly TRBD1 on 6 matching bases. This CDR3 has 18 amino acids. V lost 2 bases, J lost 1 base, and 20 bases lay in between. Germline V gene lookup returns CDR1 LGHNA and CDR2 YNFKEQ. CDR3 loop: CASSQKGGAREENTEAFF. In DNA, the CDR3 is TGTGCCAGCAGCCAAAAAGGGGGGGCTCGGGAAGAGAACACTGAAGCTTTCTTT.

The chain has TRBV6-5 and TRBJ1-1, with no clear D. The CDR3 loop spans 15 amino acids. V was clipped by 0 bases and J by 4 bases, with 12 bases between them. Germline V gene data show CDR1 as MNHEY and CDR2 as SVGAGI. In nucleotides, the CDR3 is TGTGCCAGCAGTTACTCGGGCCCCCCCGGCACTGAAGCTTTCTTT. Encoded protein: CASSYSGPPGTEAFF.

This sequence joins TRBV7-9 and TRBJ2-3; D not resolved. The CDR3 is made up of 13 amino acids. V was shortened by 4 bases and J by 2 bases, with 7 bases between the two germline ends. Germline CDR1 and CDR2: SEHNR and FQNEAQ (reference sequence). CDR3 DNA sequence: TGTGCCAGCAGCTACCAGGACACAGATACGCAGTATTTT. It codes for CASSYQDTDTQYF.

The chain joins TRBV5-6 to TRBJ1-6; D is possibly TRBD1 (5 bases). CDR3 length equals 11 residues. The germline gives CDR1 SGHDT, CDR2 YYEEEE. V lost 5 bases and J 12 bases, leaving 9 bases between the germline ends. This CDR3 reads CASSYQGPLHF. DNA for the CDR3: TGTGCCAGCAGTTACCAGGGACCCCTCCACTTT.

V usage is TRBV18 and J usage is TRBJ2-3; TRBD2 is a possible D gene (6 bases). V lost 3 bases and J lost 4, with 11 bases in between. The CDR3 consists of 14 residues. CDR1 and CDR2 (germline): KGHSH, LQKENI. The CDR3 here is CASSPQLAADTQYF. In DNA form, the CDR3 reads TGTGCCAGCTCACCTCAACTAGCAGCAGATACGCAGTATTTT.

The V gene is TRBV9, the J gene TRBJ2-5; 7 nucleotides match TRBD1. Germline V gives CDR1 SGDLS, CDR2 YYNGEE. V lost 6 bases and J lost 5; bases outside the gene matches: 10. There are 14 residues in the CDR3. Written as DNA, the CDR3 is TGTGCCAGCAACTTAAGAGGACAGGCGGAGACCCAGTACTTC. Translating gives CASNLRGQAETQYF.

The chain joins TRBV5-1 to TRBJ1-3; TRBD1 agrees at 7 bases. From germline, CDR1 is SGHRS and CDR2 YFSETQ. J was trimmed by 3 bases and V by 4 bases; bases with no gene match: 7. The CDR3 sequence is 15 residues long. CDR3 loop: CASSPGQAHGNTIYF. Here the CDR3 DNA reads TGCGCCAGCAGCCCCGGACAGGCCCATGGAAACACCATATATTTT.

The rearrangement links TRBV18 to TRBJ2-1, with 10 positions matching TRBD1. Germline CDR1 is KGHSH and CDR2 is LQKENI. CDR3 length: 15 amino acids. The junction had 3 bases not matched to a gene; V was cut back by 5 bases and J by 2 bases. The CDR3 is CASSSGTGAYNEQFF. CDR3 in DNA: TGTGCCAGCTCATCAGGGACAGGGGCCTACAATGAGCAGTTCTTC.